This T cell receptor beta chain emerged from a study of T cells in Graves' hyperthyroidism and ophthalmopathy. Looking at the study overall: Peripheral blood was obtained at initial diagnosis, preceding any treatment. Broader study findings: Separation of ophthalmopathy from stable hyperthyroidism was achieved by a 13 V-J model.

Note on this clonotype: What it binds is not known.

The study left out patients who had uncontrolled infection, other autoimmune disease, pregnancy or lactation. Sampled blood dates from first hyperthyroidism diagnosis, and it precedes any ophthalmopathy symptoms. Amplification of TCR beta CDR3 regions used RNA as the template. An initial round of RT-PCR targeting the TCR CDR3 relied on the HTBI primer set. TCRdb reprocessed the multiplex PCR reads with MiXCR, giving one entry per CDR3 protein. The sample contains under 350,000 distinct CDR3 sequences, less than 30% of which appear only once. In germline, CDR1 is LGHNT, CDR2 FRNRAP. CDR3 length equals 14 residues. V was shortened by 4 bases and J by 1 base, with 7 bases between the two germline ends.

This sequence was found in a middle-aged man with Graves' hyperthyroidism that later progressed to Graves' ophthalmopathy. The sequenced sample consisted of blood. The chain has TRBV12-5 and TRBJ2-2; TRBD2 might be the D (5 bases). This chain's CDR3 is CASGSSGNTGELFF. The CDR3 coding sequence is TGTGCTAGTGGTTCGAGCGGGAACACCGGGGAGCTGTTTTTT.